One and the same sample provided the 20 T cell receptor delta chains below, sequenced in a study of gamma-delta chains in newborns, infants, children. TCRdb re-called the reads through CATT. The table records fewer than 6,000 delta-chain clones, approximately 17% of them present only once. The specimen sequenced was blood. The receptors were gathered from a child who was a newborn, infant or young child, either healthy, febrile or measles-vaccinated (not recorded which).

This clone turned up a few times. J is TRDJ2 and V is TRDV2, with TRDD3 matching over 10 bases. The J gene, missing from TCRdb, was assigned here through DNA to germline matching. V lost 0 bases, J lost 12 bases, and 18 bases stayed unmatched. The CDR3 is 18 amino acids. Germline loops: CDR1 GEAIGNYY, CDR2 EKD. The CDR3 spells CACDTGTGGYGRAAKLFF. The CDR3 bases are TGTGCCTGTGACACCGGAACAGGGGGATACGGGAGGGCGGCAAAACTCTTCTTT.

This clone is medium-sized by share. The J gene is TRDJ1, the V gene TRDV2; 10 bases align to TRDD3. Per germline, CDR1 GEAIGNYY and CDR2 EKD. The CDR3 is 15 amino acids. The V and J ends lost 3 bases and 3 bases, in that order; junction bases with no gene match: 6. The CDR3 here is CACDALLGDPDKLIF. The CDR3 DNA sequence: TGTGCCTGTGACGCCTTACTGGGGGATCCCGATAAACTCATCTTT.

This clone was counted between two and nine times. V and J are TRDV2 and TRDJ3; 13 bases are shared with TRDD3. This CDR3 region has 19 residues. J lost 16 bases, V lost 0 bases, and 17 bases had no gene match. Germline V CDR1 and CDR2: GEAIGNYY, EKD. This chain's CDR3 is CACDTTGGYASWDTCQMFF. CDR3 bases: TGTGCCTGTGACACCACTGGGGGATACGCGTCCTGGGACACCTGTCAGATGTTTTTC.

The rearrangement links TRDV2 to TRDJ1; the D gene is possibly TRDD3 (5 bases). Because TCRdb records no J gene, it was assigned here through a match of the DNA to germline. The germline V gene encodes CDR1 GEAIGNYY and CDR2 EKD. The CDR3 loop spans 17 amino acids. V lost 0 bases and J 0 bases, leaving 16 bases between the germline ends. The CDR3 sequence is CACDTMGPSSYTDKLIF. The CDR3, as DNA: TGTGCCTGTGACACCATGGGGCCCAGCTCGTACACCGATAAACTCATCTTT.

This clone was picked up a small number of times. Within the sample, other DNA sequences also encode this same CDR3. V is TRDV1 and J is TRDJ1; D ambiguous. Germline CDR1 TSWWSYY, CDR2 QGS. The length of the CDR3 is 20 residues. V shed 3 bases and J shed 0 bases, with 26 bases lying between them. DNA for the CDR3: TGTGCTCTTGGGGAGAGCCACTACGACCGTGCTGATCGGAACACCGATAAACTCATCTTT. Translation gives CALGESHYDRADRNTDKLIF.

For this clone: Since a much larger clone is just one base distant, this may be a read error. The CDR3: CACDTVGDTCSWDTRQMFF. The DNA for the CDR3 is TGTGCCTGTGACACCGTGGGGGATACGTGCTCCTGGGACACCCGACAGATGTTTTTC. V usage is TRDV2 and J usage is TRDJ3, with 11 bases fitting TRDD3. The CDR3 covers 19 residues. V lost 0 bases to trimming and J lost 0 bases; unmatched junction nucleotides: 3. The germline CDR1 and CDR2 sequences are GEAIGNYY and EKD.

V gene TRDV1 was called; the J gene was not; the listed D gene, TRDD3, was not tested against the DNA. Germline-derived CDR1 and CDR2 are TSWWSYY and QGS. The CDR3 loop spans 24 amino acids. This chain's CDR3 is CALGELVFLNPLLGDPRYTDKHIF. The CDR3 DNA is TGTGCTCTTGGGGAACTAGTTTTTCTGAACCCCTTACTGGGGGACCCCAGGTACACCGATAAACACATCTTT.

To note about this clone: A read error may explain this, as a much larger clone is one base away. This sequence joins TRDV2 and TRDJ1; 8 bases agree with TRDD3. From germline, CDR1 is GEAIGNYY and CDR2 EKD. V lost 5 bases, J lost 4 bases, and 14 bases stayed unmatched. The CDR3 totals 16 residues. The CDR3 loop reads CACGTIASTGGDKLIF. DNA of the CDR3: TGTGCCTGTGGCACAATCGCCTCTACTGGGGGCGATAAACTCATCTTT.

V and J are TRDV2 and TRDJ1, with 13 bases fitting TRDD3. The CDR3 has 23 amino acids. Unmatched junction bases numbered 29, after V lost 3 bases and J lost 5 bases. Germline CDR1 GEAIGNYY, CDR2 EKD. The CDR3 DNA reads as TGTGCCTGTGACGCCCTAAATGTCCCTACGGCTGTACTGGGGGATACGATAGAGGATAAACTCATCTTT. Its translation is CACDALNVPTAVLGDTIEDKLIF.

For this clone: No DNA is shown, since the ends of the CDR3 on it are uncertain; the CDR3 is the one TCRdb lists. No V gene was called here, but the J gene is TRDJ1; TRDD2, as called in the table, went unchecked against the DNA. The CDR3 totals 22 residues, both ends included. CDR3 sequence reads: CALWVILPTMNVGIGAPAKLIF.

The genes are TRDV1 and TRDJ1; tentatively, D is TRDD2 (8 bases). The CDR3 has 22 amino acids. Germline loops: CDR1 TSWWSYY, CDR2 QGS. Trimming removed 1 base at V and 0 bases at J, with 30 bases between. As DNA, the CDR3 is TGTGCTCTTGGGGAACCCTGGCTTCCTACTGGGGATATCCCCTCTTACACCGATAAACTCATCTTT. It encodes CALGEPWLPTGDIPSYTDKLIF.

The V gene was left uncalled, and the J gene is TRDJ1. The CDR3 contains 17 residues. CDR3 DNA: TGTGCCTGTGACACCGCACGGGAGGGGGACCGCCGAAATAAACTCATCTTT. Amino acid sequence: CACDTAREGDRRNKLIF.

The V and J genes are TRDV2 and TRDJ3, with 7 bases aligning to TRDD3. The CDR3 runs 22 residues. CDR1 and CDR2 from the germline V gene are GEAIGNYY and EKD. With 1 base clipped from V and 0 bases from J, the junction kept 17 bases outside the gene matches. The chain's CDR3 is CACDTLLGGLPSSSWDTRQMFF. The CDR3 nucleotides read TGTGCCTGTGACACGCTTCTGGGGGGCCTCCCCTCGAGCTCCTGGGACACCCGACAGATGTTTTTC.

The chain has TRDV2 and TRDJ1; 13 nucleotides agree with TRDD3. The J gene was not available in TCRdb and was assigned here by matching the DNA to germline segments. Germline CDR1 reads GEAIGNYY; CDR2 reads EKD. Trimming cost V 2 bases and J 2 bases; bases outside gene matches: 16. The CDR3 runs 20 residues. The DNA of the CDR3 is TGTGCCTGTGACAAATTACGCGGTCAACTGGGGGATACGGGAACCGATAAACTCATCTTT. Translated, it gives CACDKLRGQLGDTGTDKLIF.

This clone ranks as medium-sized. This sample includes further DNA sequences coding for the same CDR3. The rearrangement links TRDV2 to TRDJ3; 11 bases agree with TRDD3. The CDR3 totals 18 residues. The V and J ends lost 1 base and 0 bases, in that order; junction bases with no gene match: 1. The germline V gene has CDR1 GEAIGNYY and CDR2 EKD. CDR3 nucleotides: TGTGCCTGTGACACTGGGGGATACGCCTCCTGGGACACCCGACAGATGTTTTTC. It encodes CACDTGGYASWDTRQMFF.

On this clone: Other nucleotide sequences from this sample produce the same CDR3. The CDR3 loop is CACDTWGESSWDTRQMFF. CDR3 bases: TGTGCCTGTGACACCTGGGGGGAAAGCTCCTGGGACACCCGACAGATGTTTTTC. The gene calls are TRDV2 and TRDJ3; tentative D call: TRDD3 (6 bases). CDR1 and CDR2 (germline): GEAIGNYY, EKD. The V end lost 0 bases, the J end lost 0 bases, and 11 bases lay between the germline ends. The CDR3 is 18 amino acids.

A few counts support this clone. This chain connects TRDV2 to TRDJ3; 11 positions match TRDD3. The V and J ends lost 0 bases and 2 bases, in that order; junction bases with no gene match: 8. The CDR3 runs 20 residues. Germline-derived CDR1 and CDR2 are GEAIGNYY and EKD. CDR3 nucleotide sequence: TGTGCCTGTGACACCGTTATTCTGGGGGATACAGCCTGGGACACCCGACAGATGTTTTTC. Its translation: CACDTVILGDTAWDTRQMFF.

About this clone itself: A much larger clone lies one base from this, so it may be a read error. The V call is TRDV2, the J call TRDJ2; no clear D gene. V shed 3 bases and J shed 4 bases, with 11 bases lying between them. Germline assignment: CDR1 GEAIGNYY and CDR2 EKD. This CDR3 contains 14 residues. The CDR3 here is CACDVLWETAQLFF. In DNA form, the CDR3 reads TGTGCCTGTGACGTACTGTGGGAGACAGCACAACTCTTCTTT.

Without a V gene call, the J gene is given as TRDJ1; the table's D call, TRDD3, was not checked against the DNA. This CDR3 is 17 amino acids long. The CDR3 bases are TGTGCTCTTGGGCGTGAACTGTGGGATACTGGGTGCGATAAACTCATCTTT. Translated, it gives CALGRELWDTGCDKLIF.

V and J are TRDV2 and TRDJ3; 9 bases line up with TRDD3. Trimming cost V 3 bases and J 1 base; bases outside gene matches: 15. Germline assignment: CDR1 GEAIGNYY and CDR2 EKD. The CDR3 consists of 21 residues. CDR3: CACDSLLGETTVSWDTRQMFF. CDR3 nucleotides: TGTGCCTGTGACTCTCTACTGGGGGAGACCACTGTGTCCTGGGACACCCGACAGATGTTTTTC.